The 28 T cell receptor beta chains reported below all come from one sample, sequenced in a study of control samples from healthy donors and cancer patients. Sequencing was performed with immunoSEQ multiplex PCR; in TCRdb, only in-frame clones are kept and a portion is missing. The table includes some 200,000 clones, just under 95% detected once. The sample taken for sequencing was blood. The receptors shown here come from a man over 45 in good health.

J is TRBJ1-2 and V is TRBV4-2; TRBD1 matches at 8 bases. Trimming removed 0 bases from V and 8 bases from J; junction bases left unmatched: 5. The CDR3 is 14 amino acids. CDR1 is LGHNA, CDR2 YNFKEQ, per germline. CDR3 sequence (DNA): TGTGCCAGCAGCCAAGACAGGGGGCGCCGGGGCTACACCTTC. This codes for CASSQDRGRRGYTF.

This clone was counted once. V is TRBV11-3 and J is TRBJ2-3; tentative D call: TRBD2 (6 bases). V gave up 5 bases and J gave up 8 bases, with 14 bases separating them. This CDR3 is built from 13 residues. Looked up from germline, CDR1 is SGHNT and CDR2 is YENEEA. CDR3 in DNA: TGTGCCAGCAGCGAACGGCCGGGGGTTACGCAGTATTTT. Translating it yields CASSERPGVTQYF.

The chain has TRBV7-2 and TRBJ1-6; TRBD1 might be the D (6 bases). The CDR3 sequence is 15 residues long. The V end lost 2 bases, the J end lost 5 bases, and 10 bases lay between the germline ends. Germline V gene lookup returns CDR1 SGHTA and CDR2 FQGNSA. In DNA form, the CDR3 reads TGTGCCAGCAGCTTAAAGGACAGCCATAATTCACCCCTCCACTTT. Translating gives CASSLKDSHNSPLHF.

V usage is TRBV18 and J usage is TRBJ2-7; 8 bases are a match to TRBD1. This CDR3 comprises 15 residues. Trimming at V came to 3 bases and at J to 3 bases, leaving 7 bases not matched to a gene. Germline assignment: CDR1 KGHSH and CDR2 LQKENI. DNA of the CDR3: TGTGCCAGCTCACCGGGACAGGACATAGTCTACGAGCAGTACGTC. Protein product: CASSPGQDIVYEQYV.

The chain carries TRBV5-8 and TRBJ1-2; D gene uncertain. CDR3 length equals 15 residues. The V end lost 0 bases, the J end lost 4 bases, and 13 bases lay between the germline ends. Germline V gives CDR1 SGHTS, CDR2 YDEGEE. In DNA form, the CDR3 reads TGTGCCAGCAGCTTGGAAGGGCGCGGGTTCTATGGCTACACCTTC. Translating gives CASSLEGRGFYGYTF.

This rearrangement joins TRBV3-1 (or the pseudogene TRBV3-2) to TRBJ2-7; no reliable D call. This CDR3 has 12 residues. The V gene's germline CDR1 is LGHDT and CDR2 YNNKEL (reference sequence). V was clipped by 1 base and J by 8 bases, with 9 bases between them. The DNA of the CDR3 is TGTGCCAGCAGCCAAGGGGGTAGCAAGCAGTACGTC. Protein sequence: CASSQGGSKQYV.

The J gene is TRBJ2-1, the V gene TRBV19; a possible D gene is TRBD2 (5 bases). CDR1 is LNHDA, CDR2 SQIVND, per germline (reference sequence). The ends were cut back, 10 bases at V and 7 bases at J, with 11 bases in the middle. This CDR3 is built from 11 residues. As DNA, the CDR3 is TGTGCCACCGGACGAGGGAATGAGCAGTTCTTC. This codes for CATGRGNEQFF.

The rearrangement links TRBV5-4 to TRBJ1-3; D unclear. Germline CDR1 SGHNT, CDR2 YYREEE (reference sequence). This CDR3 comprises 17 residues. Trimming took 2 bases from V and 0 from J, leaving 15 bases between them. CDR3 sequence reads: CASSLSGSTFSGNTIYF. CDR3 DNA sequence: TGTGCCAGCAGCTTATCAGGTTCTACCTTCTCTGGAAACACCATATATTTT.

The chain combines TRBV19 with TRBJ1-6, with D perhaps matching TRBD1 (6 bases). CDR3 length equals 14 residues. CDR1 is LNHDA, CDR2 SQIVND, per germline (reference sequence). Trimming removed 7 bases at V and 7 bases at J, with 14 bases between. CDR3 sequence (DNA): TGTGCCAGTAATCCGACTCAGGGGAATTCACCCCTCCACTTT. Translated, it gives CASNPTQGNSPLHF.

The chain employs TRBV27 and TRBJ2-1; 7 bases line up with TRBD1. The germline V gene has CDR1 MNHEY and CDR2 SMNVEV (reference sequence). V shed 6 bases and J 8 bases; nucleotides not matched to a gene: 16. This CDR3 comprises 16 residues. CDR3 region: CASRARTGPLGDEQFF. The CDR3 region has the DNA TGTGCCAGCAGGGCGCGGACAGGACCCCTGGGGGATGAGCAGTTCTTC.

This chain links TRBV9 with TRBJ1-2; TRBD1 might be the D (5 bases). Looked up from germline, CDR1 is SGDLS and CDR2 is YYNGEE. V gave up 3 bases and J gave up 8 bases, with 14 bases separating them. The length of the CDR3 is 13 residues. The CDR3 loop is CASSADSGRGYTF. In nucleotides, the CDR3 is TGTGCCAGCAGCGCAGACTCGGGACGCGGCTACACCTTC.

The V gene is TRBV28, the J gene TRBJ1-4; 9 bases are shared with TRBD1. The CDR3 extends over 15 amino acids. J gave up 7 bases and V 5 bases, and 8 bases lay outside the gene matches. Germline V gives CDR1 MDHEN, CDR2 SYDVKM. CDR3 loop: CASSLPGQGGEKLFF. The CDR3 DNA reads TGTGCCAGCAGTCTCCCGGGACAGGGAGGTGAAAAACTGTTTTTT.

The CDR3 DNA reads as TGTGCCAGTAGTATACAACAGGGAAATCAGCCCCAGCATTTT. Protein sequence: CASSIQQGNQPQHF. This chain links TRBV19 with TRBJ1-5; perhaps TRBD1 as D (6 bases). Germline V gives CDR1 LNHDA, CDR2 SQIVND (reference sequence). The ends were cut back, 2 bases at V and 4 bases at J, with 9 bases in the middle. The CDR3 spans 14 residues.

This clone has only one observation. The CDR3: CASSGRGRDQPQHF. The CDR3 region has the DNA TGTGCCAGCAGTGGTAGGGGGCGAGATCAGCCCCAGCATTTT. The chain couples TRBV2 to TRBJ1-5, with 7 bases fitting TRBD1. This CDR3 region has 14 residues. Germline V gives CDR1 SNHLY, CDR2 FYNNEI. After removal of 4 bases from V and 5 bases from J, the junction contained 5 bases not matched to a gene.

This chain joins TRBV4-3 and TRBJ1-6, with a tentative D call TRBD1 (5 bases). Germline lookup yields CDR1 LGHNA and CDR2 YSLEER. The CDR3 sequence is 19 residues long. Trimming stripped 4 bases from V and 9 bases from J, with 28 bases between. The CDR3 protein is CASSLTWRAGTARGSPLHF. The CDR3 DNA is TGCGCCAGCAGCCTCACTTGGAGAGCGGGGACGGCCCGCGGTTCACCCCTCCACTTT.

This chain uses TRBV7-2 with TRBJ1-2; D call uncertain. The CDR3 covers 15 residues. CDR1 is SGHTA, CDR2 FQGNSA, per germline. The ends were cut back, 1 base at V and 2 bases at J, with 11 bases in the middle. The chain's CDR3 is CASSLVAVQNYGYTF. CDR3 bases: TGTGCCAGCAGCTTAGTGGCGGTTCAGAACTATGGCTACACCTTC.

This sequence joins TRBV5-4 and TRBJ1-2; 8 bases fit TRBD1. The CDR3 extends over 13 amino acids. Germline V CDR1 and CDR2: SGHNT, YYREEE (reference sequence). V shed 3 bases and J 8 bases; nucleotides not matched to a gene: 6. CDR3 nucleotides: TGTGCCAGCAGCTCCGGACAGGGAGGGGGCTACACCTTC. Protein sequence: CASSSGQGGGYTF.

The chain joins TRBV6-1 to TRBJ1-2; tentatively, D is TRBD1 (5 bases). Germline lookup yields CDR1 MNHNS and CDR2 SASEGT. The CDR3 has 13 amino acids. Trimming stripped 3 bases from V and 5 bases from J, with 10 bases between. CDR3 residues: CASSDRVGYGYTF. DNA of the CDR3: TGTGCCAGCAGTGACAGGGTCGGGTATGGCTACACCTTC.

The J gene is TRBJ1-1, the V gene TRBV29-1; TRBD1 matches 12 bases. Unmatched junction bases numbered 12, after V lost 4 bases and J lost 0 bases. The germline V gene encodes CDR1 SQVTM and CDR2 ANQGSEA. The CDR3 spans 18 residues. DNA of the CDR3: TGCAGCGTTGCCGGGATGTGGGGGACAGGGGGCTTGAACACTGAAGCTTTCTTT. This gives the protein CSVAGMWGTGGLNTEAFF.

The V gene is TRBV6-2 or TRBV6-3, the J gene TRBJ2-7; no reliable D call. The V and J ends lost 6 bases and 4 bases respectively, with 19 bases between them. The CDR3 spans 15 residues. The germline gives CDR1 MNHEY, CDR2 SVGEGT. CDR3 DNA: TGTGCCAGCAGCCCAGGTGGGGTCGAGCCGTACGAGCAGTACTTC. It specifies CASSPGGVEPYEQYF.

The rearrangement joins TRBV28 to TRBJ1-5, with D possibly matching TRBD1 (5 bases). Looked up from germline, CDR1 is MDHEN and CDR2 is SYDVKM. The germline V and J ends were trimmed by 7 bases and 7 bases, with 14 bases remaining between them. The length of the CDR3 is 13 residues. The CDR3 here is CASISRVKQPQHF. Written as DNA, the CDR3 is TGTGCCAGCATCTCCAGGGTGAAGCAGCCCCAGCATTTT.

The CDR3 DNA reads as TGTGCCAGTAGTCGGGACAGGGGGCTTCACACTGAAGCTTTCTTT. Amino acids: CASSRDRGLHTEAFF. V usage is TRBV19 and J usage is TRBJ1-1; TRBD1 agrees at 12 bases. CDR1 and CDR2 from the germline V gene are LNHDA and SQIVND (reference sequence). The CDR3 is made up of 15 amino acids. Losses at the gene ends were 5 bases for V and 3 bases for J; bases not matched to a gene: 4.

J is TRBJ2-1 and V is TRBV4-2, with D unclear. This CDR3 is 12 amino acids long. With 4 bases removed from V and 7 bases from J, the gap between germline ends came to 8 bases. Germline values: CDR1 LGHNA, CDR2 YNFKEQ. CDR3 amino acids: CASSLERNEQFF. The CDR3 DNA sequence: TGTGCCAGCAGCCTTGAGAGGAATGAGCAGTTCTTC.

The J gene is TRBJ2-7, the V gene TRBV18; 9 bases are shared with TRBD1. Losses at the gene ends were 2 bases for V and 4 bases for J; bases not matched to a gene: 12. The CDR3 runs to 17 residues. Per the germline V gene, CDR1 is KGHSH and CDR2 is LQKENI. DNA of the CDR3: TGTGCCAGCTCACCATATGTTCTTGACAGGGGGTCATACGAGCAGTACTTC. Its translation is CASSPYVLDRGSYEQYF.

The chain uses TRBV11-2 and TRBJ2-7; possible D gene TRBD1, 6 bases. In germline, CDR1 is SGHAT, CDR2 FQNNGV. V gave up 1 base and J gave up 4 bases, with 11 bases separating them. This CDR3 contains 14 residues. CDR3 sequence reads: CASSLAGARYEQYF. In DNA form, the CDR3 reads TGTGCCAGCAGCTTAGCAGGGGCGCGGTACGAGCAGTACTTC.

This sequence joins TRBV7-9 and TRBJ2-2, with D possibly TRBD2 on 5 matching bases. In germline, CDR1 is SEHNR, CDR2 FQNEAQ (reference sequence). V lost 5 bases and J 1 base, leaving 20 bases between the germline ends. This CDR3 has 18 residues. The CDR3 spells CASSQRESPARNTGELFF. The CDR3 nucleotides read TGTGCCAGCAGCCAAAGGGAGTCCCCCGCCCGGAACACCGGGGAGCTGTTTTTT.

The chain uses TRBV6-5 and TRBJ2-2; 8 bases align to TRBD2. J gave up 8 bases and V 6 bases, and 11 bases lay outside the gene matches. The CDR3 runs 15 residues. Germline V gene sequence: CDR1 MNHEY, CDR2 SVGAGI. The CDR3 sequence: CASSAGTSPIGELFF. In nucleotides, the CDR3 is TGTGCCAGCAGCGCCGGGACTAGTCCCATAGGGGAGCTGTTTTTT.

This rearrangement joins TRBV19 to TRBJ1-5; D uncertain. The length of the CDR3 is 15 residues. The germline CDR1 and CDR2 sequences are LNHDA and SQIVND (reference sequence). V was shortened by 10 bases and J by 4 bases, with 20 bases between the two germline ends. This CDR3 reads CATGPAGSGNQPQHF. The CDR3 coding sequence is TGTGCCACCGGCCCGGCCGGTAGTGGGAATCAGCCCCAGCATTTT. Full variable domain (outside the CDR3, taken from reference TRBV19 and TRBJ1-5): DGGITQSPKYLFRKEGQNVTLSCEQNLNHDAMYWYRQDPGQGLRLIYYSQIVNDFQKGDIAEGYSVSREKKESFPLTVTSAQKNPTAFYLCATGPAGSGNQPQHFGDGTRLSIL.